The entry that follows covers one T cell receptor beta chain sequence. The time point is: persistent/refractory GD, antithyroid drugs over 5 years with positive TRAb. The TCR library was made from RNA that had been extracted from PBMCs in TRIzol. Construction of the TCR beta libraries employed iRepertoire HTBI primers in conjunction with Arm-PCR of CDR3 regions. A single record per CDR3 protein comes from TCRdb applying MiXCR to the multiplex PCR reads. Of approximately 380,000 distinct CDR3 sequences in the sample, around 20% were seen once. This sample stems from a study of regulatory T cells in long-lasting Graves disease. The V gene lost 4 bases and the J gene lost 6 bases, with 16 bases spanning the gap. Germline values: CDR1 SQVTM, CDR2 ANQGSEA. There are 13 residues in the CDR3.

V is TRBV29-1 and J is TRBJ2-7; D unclear. This receptor was taken from a female donor with Graves disease. Sequencing was performed on peripheral blood mononuclear cells (PBMCs), taken when the disease was refractory, from a patient treated with antithyroid drugs. CDR3: CSVATIDVGEQYF. DNA for the CDR3: TGCAGCGTTGCAACCATAGACGTTGGCGAGCAGTACTTC.